This is a list of T cell receptor beta chains from one sample in a study of blood T cell repertoires in COVID-19. Data came from immunoSEQ multiplex PCR; TCRdb stores just in-frame clones and leaves some out. The sample includes 170,000 or so clones, less than 90% of them seen just once. The sample was PBMCs or T cells enriched from blood (not recorded which). The receptors shown here come from a woman aged 45-59 years who had recovered from COVID-19. CDR3s include the opening cysteine and the closing phenylalanine or tryptophan. The D gene is left open where the match is weak. Clone size is given for some rows only: seen once, a few or many times, or a class if the clone is expanded.

size	V	D	J	CDR3	DNA
.	TRBV11-2	.	TRBJ2-7	CASRTESYEQYF	TGTGCCAGCAGGACGGAGTCCTACGAGCAGTACTTC
.	TRBV7-6	.	TRBJ2-1	CASSLNTPNEQFF	TGTGCCAGCAGCTTAAACACCCCCAATGAGCAGTTCTTC
.	TRBV19	.	TRBJ1-1	CASTTGPYSFF	TGTGCCAGTACAACAGGGCCCTATTCTTTCTTT
.	TRBV10-3	.	TRBJ1-1	CAISEFQSNTEAFF	TGTGCCATCAGTGAGTTCCAGTCTAACACTGAAGCTTTCTTT
.	TRBV7-8	TRBD1	TRBJ2-2	CASSKDRGDTGELFF	TGTGCCAGCAGCAAGGACAGGGGGGACACCGGGGAGCTGTTTTTT
.	TRBV7-2	TRBD1	TRBJ2-7	CASSPRTGSYEQYF	TGTGCCAGCAGCCCACGGACAGGGTCCTACGAGCAGTACTTC
once	TRBV6-5	TRBD1	TRBJ1-4	CASSIGQGREKLFF	TGTGCCAGCAGCATCGGACAGGGCCGTGAAAAACTGTTTTTT
.	TRBV5-1	.	TRBJ2-1	CASSLDLFTNSVGEQFF	TGCGCCAGCAGCTTGGACCTCTTTACCAATTCCGTCGGTGAGCAGTTCTTC
.	TRBV2	.	TRBJ2-7	CASSRTLVPYEQYF	TGTGCCAGCAGCAGAACACTAGTGCCCTACGAGCAGTACTTC
.	TRBV5-1	TRBD1	TRBJ1-4	CASSTGQSTNEKLFF	TGCGCCAGCAGCACGGGACAGTCAACTAATGAAAAACTGTTTTTT
.	TRBV30	TRBD1	TRBJ1-2	CACELDRGKGYGYTF	TGTGCCTGTGAATTAGACAGGGGAAAGGGGTATGGCTACACCTTC
.	TRBV11-2	.	TRBJ2-3	CASSLRGNLNTDTQYF	TGTGCCAGCAGCTTACGGGGAAATTTGAACACAGATACGCAGTATTTT
.	TRBV4-1	.	TRBJ1-5	CASSQADLDNRNQPQHF	TGCGCCAGCAGCCAAGCCGACCTTGACAATCGCAATCAGCCCCAGCATTTT
.	TRBV27	TRBD2	TRBJ2-3	CASSSVAGGLSTDTQYF	TGTGCCAGCAGCTCGGTAGCGGGAGGGTTAAGCACAGATACGCAGTATTTT
.	TRBV7-3	TRBD2	TRBJ2-2	CASSPGLAGYTGELFF	TGTGCCAGCAGCCCGGGACTAGCGGGATACACCGGGGAGCTGTTTTTT
.	TRBV30	TRBD1	TRBJ1-5	CAWDRGSNQPQHF	TGTGCCTGGGACAGGGGGAGCAATCAGCCCCAGCATTTT
.	TRBV18	TRBD1	TRBJ1-1	CASSPNRGHITEAFF	TGTGCCAGCTCACCTAACAGGGGGCATATTACTGAAGCTTTCTTT
.	TRBV12-5	TRBD1	TRBJ1-5	CASGLARAGGFNQPQHF	TGTGCTAGTGGTTTGGCAAGGGCAGGGGGCTTCAATCAGCCCCAGCATTTT
.	TRBV27	.	TRBJ1-5	CASSLSGPLEPQHF	TGTGCCAGCAGTTTATCGGGTCCGCTAGAGCCCCAGCATTTT
.	TRBV2	.	TRBJ1-1	CASSVTPLPNTEAFF	TGTGCCAGCAGTGTGACTCCCTTACCGAACACTGAAGCTTTCTTT
.	TRBV11-2	TRBD1	TRBJ1-2	CASSLDPTGGRGYTF	TGTGCCAGCAGCTTAGACCCAACAGGGGGCCGTGGCTACACCTTC
.	TRBV27	.	TRBJ1-1	CASHRNPNTEAFF	TGTGCCTCCCACAGAAACCCGAACACTGAAGCTTTCTTT
.	TRBV28	.	TRBJ2-5	CASSLTTTKYF	TGTGCCAGCAGTTTAACAACCACCAAGTACTTC
.	TRBV18	.	TRBJ2-7	CASSDRDTTAYEQYF	TGTGCCAGCTCAGATCGGGACACCACCGCCTACGAGCAGTACTTC
.	TRBV20-1	.	TRBJ1-6	CSASKVGAGSPLHF	TGCAGTGCTAGTAAGGTGGGGGCTGGTTCACCCCTCCACTTT
few	TRBV9	.	TRBJ2-3	CASSSGYGIEVTDTQYF	TGTGCCAGCAGTTCAGGATACGGGATAGAGGTTACAGATACGCAGTATTTT
.	TRBV4-1	.	TRBJ1-1	CASSQALGTSNTEAFF	TGCGCCAGCAGCCAAGCATTGGGGACATCGAACACTGAAGCTTTCTTT
.	TRBV6-1	.	TRBJ2-1	CASSDFRLDRYNEQFF	TGTGCCAGCAGTGACTTCAGGCTAGACAGGTACAATGAGCAGTTCTTC
.	TRBV29-1	TRBD1	TRBJ2-1	CSLRDRGGYAEQFF	TGCAGCCTCCGGGACAGGGGAGGGTATGCTGAGCAGTTCTTC
once	TRBV9	.	TRBJ2-1	CASSVDTSINEQFF	TGTGCCAGCAGCGTAGATACTAGCATCAATGAGCAGTTCTTC
.	TRBV24-1	.	TRBJ1-2	CATSGDAPGSNYGYTF	TGTGCCACCAGTGGTGACGCCCCGGGGTCTAACTATGGCTACACCTTC
.	TRBV15	.	TRBJ1-1	CATSTGSGRANTEAFF	TGTGCCACCAGCACTGGTTCGGGCAGGGCGAACACTGAAGCTTTCTTT
.	TRBV5-4	TRBD1	TRBJ1-2	CASRKPGTENYGYTF	TGTGCCAGCAGGAAACCCGGGACAGAGAACTATGGCTACACCTTC
.	TRBV10-3	TRBD1	TRBJ1-4	CAISGLSGQEMGLNNEKLFF	TGTGCCATCAGTGGCCTATCGGGACAGGAGATGGGTTTGAATAATGAAAAACTGTTTTTT